This T cell receptor (beta chain) is from a study of blood T cells in healthy people across ages. There were at least 5 micrograms of total RNA extracted from every sample. This CDR3 spans 15 amino acids. J lost 4 bases, V lost 6 bases, and 11 bases had no gene match. The V gene's germline CDR1 is DFQATT and CDR2 SNEGSKA (reference sequence). With a J-beta primer mix and a sample-barcoded 5' primer, a second PCR ran roughly 6 to 12 cycles. TCRdb used MiXCR to reprocess the 5' RACE reads, holding one entry per CDR3 protein. The sample lists 1.5 million to 2 million distinct CDR3 sequences; about two fifths were seen once.

The specimen was blood. J is TRBJ2-1 and V is TRBV20-1, with 8 bases identical to TRBD2. This TCR derives from a human donor in good health. The CDR3 is CSALPLAGFYNEQFF. The CDR3, as DNA: TGCAGTGCCCTTCCGCTAGCGGGTTTTTACAATGAGCAGTTCTTC.